The rows below give T cell receptor beta chains drawn from one sample of a study of blood T cell repertoires in COVID-19. Clones were read by immunoSEQ multiplex PCR, and TCRdb kept only the in-frame ones, dropping some. The data show approximately 94,000 clones, roughly four fifths seen once. The specimen was peripheral blood. The origin of the receptors is a human donor in a cohort sampled during active COVID-19. Both conserved end residues are part of each CDR3. A D gene is named only where the DNA matches it firmly. Not all rows give a size; the values are once, few, many and, for expanded clones, a class.

>TRBJ2-1|-|-|TRBV18
CASSPGASSYNEQFF
TGTGCCAGCTCACCAGGGGCGTCATCCTACAATGAGCAGTTCTTC
>TRBJ2-1|-|-|TRBV4-3
CASSPRLDNEQFF
TGCGCCAGCAGCCCAAGACTGGACAATGAGCAGTTCTTC
>TRBJ2-5|-|-|TRBV18
CASSPSSLVETQYF
TGTGCCAGCTCACCATCGAGTTTGGTGGAGACCCAGTACTTC
>TRBJ1-6|-|-|TRBV5-6
CASSRPGTLSYNSPLHF
TGTGCCAGCAGCCGCCCGGGGACTCTCTCCTATAATTCACCCCTCCACTTT
>TRBJ1-2|-|few|TRBV19
CASRKLQGHGYTF
TGTGCCAGTAGGAAACTCCAGGGTCATGGCTACACCTTC
>TRBJ1-6|-|-|TRBV27
CASSTAGRGSPLHF
TGTGCCAGCAGTACAGCGGGGAGAGGTTCACCCCTCCACTTT
>TRBJ1-1|-|-|TRBV6-5
CASSYSWQGSSEAFF
TGTGCCAGCAGTTACAGTTGGCAGGGTAGTTCTGAAGCTTTCTTT
>TRBJ1-3|-|-|TRBV18
CASSPQKQEGNTIYF
TGTGCCAGCTCACCACAGAAACAGGAAGGAAACACCATATATTTT
>TRBJ1-1|TRBD1|-|TRBV18
CASSPKVDRVMNTEAFF
TGTGCCAGCTCACCGAAGGTGGACAGGGTAATGAACACTGAAGCTTTCTTT
>TRBJ2-7|-|once|TRBV5-1
CASSLAAINSDEQYF
TGCGCCAGCAGCTTAGCGGCGATTAATAGCGACGAGCAGTACTTC
>TRBJ2-3|-|-|TRBV4-1
CASSRGPAGDPSTDTQYF
TGCGCCAGCAGCCGGGGGCCTGCAGGGGACCCAAGCACAGATACGCAGTATTTT
>TRBJ2-1|-|-|TRBV7-2
CASSSHPGVPYNEQFF
TGTGCCAGCAGCTCACACCCAGGGGTTCCGTACAATGAGCAGTTCTTC
>TRBJ1-6|-|-|TRBV28
CASSSRAAISSYNSPLHF
TGTGCCAGCAGTTCCAGGGCCGCCATTAGCTCCTATAATTCACCCCTCCACTTT
>TRBJ1-3|-|-|TRBV9
CASSAHNSGNTIYF
TGTGCCAGCAGCGCACACAACTCTGGAAACACCATATATTTT
>TRBJ1-4|-|-|TRBV29-1
CSAGARNEKLFF
TGCAGCGCTGGGGCCCGTAATGAAAAACTGTTTTTT
>TRBJ2-1|TRBD2|-|TRBV18
CASSPRGLAVVNEQFF
TGTGCCAGCTCACCACGGGGACTAGCCGTTGTTAATGAGCAGTTCTTC
>TRBJ2-1|TRBD2|-|TRBV19
CASSSSSGELNEQFF
TGTGCCAGTAGTTCCTCTAGCGGGGAACTCAATGAGCAGTTCTTC
>TRBJ2-7|TRBD2|-|TRBV6-1
CASSQAGTSGRYEQYF
TGTGCCAGCAGTCAAGCCGGGACTAGCGGTCGCTACGAGCAGTACTTC
>TRBJ2-2|TRBD1|few|TRBV19
CAAMDRVNTGELFF
TGTGCAGCCATGGACAGGGTAAACACCGGGGAGCTGTTTTTT
>TRBJ1-4|-|-|TRBV3-1/TRBV3-2
CASSRGSLNEKLFF
TGTGCCAGCAGCCGAGGGAGCCTCAATGAAAAACTGTTTTTT
>TRBJ2-3|TRBD2|-|TRBV25-1
CASSRGGSTDTQYF
TGTGCCAGCAGTCGCGGGGGTAGCACAGATACGCAGTATTTT
>TRBJ1-1|-|-|TRBV6-5
CASSYDRGNTEAFF
TGTGCCAGCAGTTACGACCGGGGTAACACTGAAGCTTTCTTT
>TRBJ1-2|TRBD1|-|TRBV10-3
CAISNQQGAHYGYTF
TGTGCCATCAGTAACCAACAGGGGGCGCACTATGGCTACACCTTC
>TRBJ2-7|TRBD2|few|TRBV19
CASSAPGLAGNEQYF
TGTGCCAGTAGTGCCCCGGGACTAGCGGGCAACGAGCAGTACTTC
>TRBJ1-5|-|-|TRBV18
CASSPGGGVYSNQPQHF
TGTGCCAGCTCACCAGGCGGAGGGGTCTATAGCAATCAGCCCCAGCATTTT
>TRBJ2-3|-|-|TRBV27
CASSPAERGNTQYF
TGTGCCAGCAGCCCTGCCGAAAGGGGGAATACGCAGTATTTT
>TRBJ2-2|-|-|TRBV6-5
CASRKDRNTGELFF
TGTGCCAGCAGAAAGGACAGGAACACCGGGGAGCTGTTTTTT
>TRBJ1-2|-|-|TRBV7-2
CASSLAWQVNYGYTF
TGTGCCAGCAGCTTAGCTTGGCAGGTTAACTATGGCTACACCTTC
>TRBJ1-2|-|once|TRBV6-5
CASRPLTGFYGYTF
TGTGCCAGCAGGCCCTTGACAGGATTCTATGGCTACACCTTC
>TRBJ1-2|TRBD1|-|TRBV19
CASSFGQGGYTF
TGTGCCAGTAGTTTCGGACAGGGAGGCTACACCTTC
>TRBJ2-1|-|-|TRBV5-4
CASSGNSNLEQFF
TGTGCCAGCAGCGGAAACAGCAACCTCGAGCAGTTCTTC
>TRBJ2-1|-|-|TRBV7-2
CASSLNSGNEQFF
TGTGCCAGCAGCTTAAATAGCGGCAATGAGCAGTTCTTC
>TRBJ1-1|TRBD1|-|TRBV2
CASSGQGNTEAFF
TGTGCCAGCAGTGGACAGGGGAACACTGAAGCTTTCTTT
>TRBJ1-2|-|-|TRBV6-1
CASSEANNYGYTF
TGTGCCAGCAGTGAAGCCAATAACTATGGCTACACCTTC
>TRBJ1-5|TRBD1|-|TRBV10-3
CAIRGTGNNQPQHF
TGTGCCATCAGAGGGACAGGGAACAATCAGCCCCAGCATTTT
>TRBJ2-7|-|few|TRBV4-1
CASSQALGQFYEQYF
TGCGCCAGCAGCCAAGCCCTTGGACAGTTTTACGAGCAGTACTTC
>TRBJ1-2|TRBD1|-|TRBV27
CASSSGQGARGAYGYTF
TGTGCCAGCAGTTCGGGACAGGGGGCGCGTGGGGCCTATGGCTACACCTTC
>TRBJ1-2|TRBD1|-|TRBV5-1
CASSQGAGYGYTF
TGCGCCAGCTCTCAGGGGGCTGGCTATGGCTACACCTTC
>TRBJ2-7|-|-|TRBV24-1
CATSSSGQPYEQYF
TGTGCCACCAGCTCGTCAGGGCAACCCTACGAGCAGTACTTC
>TRBJ2-7|-|-|TRBV6-1
CASSEAVGANQYF
TGTGCCAGCAGTGAAGCGGTAGGAGCCAATCAGTACTTC
>TRBJ1-2|-|-|TRBV7-9
CASSPLLFNYGYTF
TGTGCCAGCAGCCCTCTCCTGTTTAACTATGGCTACACCTTC
>TRBJ1-1|-|-|TRBV3-1/TRBV3-2
CASSQTMNTEAFF
TGTGCCAGCAGCCAGACAATGAACACTGAAGCTTTCTTT
>TRBJ2-1|-|once|TRBV7-8
CASSLALNFGDEQFF
TGTGCCAGCAGCTTAGCCCTAAACTTCGGAGATGAGCAGTTCTTC
>TRBJ1-2|TRBD1|-|TRBV15
CATSRDRQGDGYTF
TGTGCCACCAGCAGAGATCGACAGGGCGATGGCTACACCTTC
>TRBJ2-7|-|-|TRBV18
CASSPTSSYEQYF
TGTGCCAGCTCACCAACATCATCCTACGAGCAGTACTTC